Each of the 6 T cell receptor beta chains below was sequenced from the same sample in a study of tumor and adjacent non-tumor tissue in lung cancer listed by TCRdb under 2018. RNA was isolated from bulk, unsorted tissue, and RNA quality was assessed with a NanoDrop ND-1000 and an Agilent 2100. Distant non-tumor tissue taken more than 3 cm from the tumor edge was used as the normal lung sample. The library was produced with multiplex PCR. Sequencing relied on an Illumina HiSeq 2500. TCRbeta libraries were constructed through three rounds of nested PCR with primers (Table S4) according to protocols adapted from ARM-PCR. Using fastp at Q25 and MiXCR, TCRdb reprocessed the public reads and kept productive beta chains. Each entry is one CDR3 protein sequence, shown with its most common DNA and genes. This sample lists 110,000 or so distinct CDR3 sequences; about 63% were detected once. Clones ranked in the top ten supply around 20% of the sample.

The sample was distant non-tumor lung tissue. The source is a man in his sixties with non-small cell lung cancer.

Note on this clonotype: A much larger clone sits a single nucleotide away, making a read error possible. J is TRBJ2-7 and V is TRBV29-1, with 8 bases matching TRBD1. There are 14 residues in the CDR3. Germline trimming cut 4 bases from V and 6 bases from J; bases unmatched to any gene: 11. Germline loops: CDR1 SQVTM, CDR2 ANQGSEA. The CDR3 DNA sequence: TGCAGCGTTGGTCCGGGACAGGCGATGAGCGAGCAGTACTTC. This sequence encodes CSVGPGQAMSEQYF.

The V call is TRBV11-2, the J call TRBJ2-5; either TRBD1 or TRBD2 may fit D (5 bases each). V lost 9 bases and J 1 base, leaving 15 bases between the germline ends. The CDR3 is 14 residues long. Germline lookup yields CDR1 SGHAT and CDR2 FQNNGV. CDR3 sequence (DNA): TGTGCCAGGAGCCTCCGTGGGGGCCAAGAGACCCAGTACTTC. Its translation: CARSLRGGQETQYF.

On this clonotype itself: Given a much more abundant clone one base away, this may be a read error. J is TRBJ1-3 and V is TRBV18; D is undetermined. The germline V gene has CDR1 KGHSH and CDR2 LQKENI. CDR3 length: 18 amino acids. CDR3 amino acids: CAISPPNLQSSSGNTIYF. In nucleotides, the CDR3 is TGTGCCATCTCACCACCGAATCTTCAGTCCTCCTCTGGAAACACCATATATTTT.

The chain links TRBV4-1 to TRBJ2-7; no clear D gene. The CDR3 totals 15 residues. Germline CDR1 MGHRA, CDR2 YSYEKL. V was shortened by 2 bases and J by 8 bases, with 19 bases between the two germline ends. CDR3 nucleotide sequence: TGCGCCAGCAGCCAACTGGTCGGGTGGCCCTGTAAGCAGTACTTC. This gives the protein CASSQLVGWPCKQYF.

In its sample, this clonotype was seen a few times. The gene calls are TRBV28 and TRBJ2-3; TRBD2 aligns across 14 bases. Germline CDR1 is MDHEN and CDR2 is SYDVKM. The CDR3 runs to 17 residues. V dropped 5 bases and J dropped 1; count of bases not matched to a gene: 5. CDR3 sequence reads: CASSPTSGRAGTDTQYF. CDR3 DNA: TGTGCCAGCAGTCCGACTAGCGGGAGGGCCGGCACAGATACGCAGTATTTT.

Points on this clonotype: At one boundary the junction diverges from the germline segment, which might be a read error. The V gene is TRBV29-1, the J gene TRBJ2-1; possibly TRBD1 or TRBD2 for D (5 bases each). This CDR3 has 12 amino acids. Germline loops: CDR1 SQVTM, CDR2 ANQGSEA. The CDR3 DNA reads as TGCAGCTATGGGGCAGGGAGCAATGAACAGTTCTTC. Translated: CSYGAGSNEQFF.